This T cell receptor (beta chain) originates from a study of vaccination effects on CD4 cells after COVID-19. Clones were read by immunoSEQ multiplex PCR, and TCRdb kept only the in-frame ones, dropping some. The table records approximately 87,000 clones, 70% to 75% of them present only once. Notes on this clone: Its antigen is unidentified.

CDR1 and CDR2 from the germline V gene are SGHVS and FQNEAQ. V lost 1 base and J lost 6; bases outside the gene matches: 4. CDR3 length equals 14 residues. Under the ViraFEST assay, PBMC were stimulated with viral peptide pools so that antigen-specific CD4+ T cells expanded. Sequencing was performed afterwards. Once cultured for about 9 days, the cells underwent separation to obtain CD4+ T cells. Study results and caveats: The study got few convalescent patients and did not collect any early post-infection timepoints. Just 1 of 255 vaccine-induced clones in healthy recipients was cross-reactive.

This sequence originates from a human donor who received a COVID-19 vaccine. The chain employs TRBV7-8 and TRBJ2-5; 8 positions agree with TRBD2. This specimen was CD4+ T cells from PBMCs cultured with HCoV-229E spike peptides, taken before COVID-19 vaccination. In DNA, the CDR3 is TGTGCCAGCAGCTTAGTAGTAGCGGGGAAGACCCAGTACTTC. Translated, it gives CASSLVVAGKTQYF.